Shown below are 20 T cell receptor beta chains from a single sample sequenced in a study of blood T cell repertoires in COVID-19. Repertoires were generated with immunoSEQ multiplex PCR, while TCRdb's copy carries only in-frame clones and drops some. The table includes 180,000 or so clones, 86% detected once. The source material was PBMCs or T cells enriched from blood (not recorded which). The receptors originated from a young woman who had recovered from COVID-19.

The rearrangement links TRBV27 to TRBJ2-3, with TRBD2 matching over 15 bases. From germline, CDR1 is MNHEY and CDR2 SMNVEV (reference sequence). J lost 4 bases, V lost 5 bases, and 10 bases had no gene match. The CDR3 is made up of 18 amino acids. CDR3 in amino acids: CASSQSGLAGGPSDTQYF. In nucleotides, the CDR3 is TGTGCCAGCAGTCAATCAGGACTAGCGGGAGGGCCGTCAGATACGCAGTATTTT.

This clone has a single count. The chain joins TRBV9 to TRBJ1-6, with no clear D. There are 15 residues in the CDR3. Trimming removed 0 bases at V and 4 bases at J, with 8 bases between. Germline CDR1 reads SGDLS; CDR2 reads YYNGEE. The CDR3 loop is CASSVESGYNSPLHF. The CDR3 DNA reads TGTGCCAGCAGCGTAGAATCCGGTTATAATTCACCCCTCCACTTT.

V and J are TRBV11-2 and TRBJ1-6, with TRBD1 matching 10 bases. The CDR3 is 17 amino acids. V lost 1 base, J lost 10 bases, and 10 bases stayed unmatched. Germline lookup yields CDR1 SGHAT and CDR2 FQNNGV. Written as DNA, the CDR3 is TGTGCCAGCAGCTTAGCCGACAGGGGGCGGCGGGGCTCACCCCTCCACTTT. Translated, it gives CASSLADRGRRGSPLHF. The full variable domain, in which reference TRBV11-2 and TRBJ1-6 provide the parts outside the CDR3, is EAGVAQSPRYKIIEKRQSVAFWCNPISGHATLYWYQQILGQGPKLLIQFQNNGVVDDSQLPKDRFSAERLKGVDSTLKIQPAKLEDSAVYLCASSLADRGRRGSPLHFGNGTRLTVT.

The V and J genes are TRBV6-5 and TRBJ2-1; D is perhaps TRBD2 (6 bases). Trimming removed 6 bases at V and 1 base at J, with 10 bases between. From germline, CDR1 is MNHEY and CDR2 SVGAGI. The CDR3 loop spans 14 amino acids. CDR3: CASRRERSYNEQFF. CDR3 sequence (DNA): TGTGCCAGCAGGCGGGAAAGGTCCTACAATGAGCAGTTCTTC.

This clone was detected a few times. Different DNA sequences within this sample yield the same CDR3. J is TRBJ1-1 and V is TRBV5-1, with a tentative D call TRBD1 (5 bases). This CDR3 contains 13 residues. V lost 5 bases and J 0 bases, leaving 8 bases between the germline ends. Germline lookup yields CDR1 SGHRS and CDR2 YFSETQ. CDR3 residues: CASRAGLNTEAFF. In DNA, the CDR3 is TGCGCCAGCAGAGCAGGGTTGAACACTGAAGCTTTCTTT.

The chain is built from TRBV5-1 and TRBJ2-1; 14 nucleotides line up with TRBD2. CDR1 and CDR2 (germline): SGHRS, YFSETQ. After removal of 4 bases from V and 5 bases from J, the junction contained 11 bases not matched to a gene. The CDR3 totals 18 residues. The CDR3 sequence: CASSRSGTSGRMDNEQFF. The CDR3 DNA reads as TGCGCCAGCAGCCGTTCCGGGACTAGCGGGAGAATGGACAATGAGCAGTTCTTC. The full variable domain, completed using reference TRBV5-1 and TRBJ2-1, is KAGVTQTPRYLIKTRGQQVTLSCSPISGHRSVSWYQQTPGQGLQFLFEYFSETQRNKGNFPGRFSGRQFSNSRSEMNVSTLELGDSALYLCASSRSGTSGRMDNEQFFGPGTRLTVL.

The chain combines TRBV28 with TRBJ2-7; the D gene is possibly TRBD1 (5 bases). Trimming cost V 10 bases and J 6 bases, with 16 bases left between them. This CDR3 comprises 12 residues. CDR1 MDHEN and CDR2 SYDVKM come from the germline V gene. This CDR3 is CATQGNFLEQYF. CDR3 nucleotides: TGTGCCACCCAGGGCAACTTCCTCGAGCAGTACTTC.

This clone has only a few counts. V is TRBV21-1 and J is TRBJ1-4; the table's D call TRBD1 went unverified against the DNA. TRBV21-1 corresponds to a pseudogene. The CDR3 covers 20 residues. CDR3 DNA: TGTGCCAGCAGCAACAATGGGCCTACAGGGCAACCCGCAACTAATGAAAAACTGTTTTTT. It codes for CASSNNGPTGQPATNEKLFF.

The V and J genes are TRBV6-5 and TRBJ1-5, with TRBD1 matching 7 bases. Germline lookup yields CDR1 MNHEY and CDR2 SVGAGI. The CDR3 is 15 amino acids. With V trimmed by 6 bases and J by 7 bases, 12 bases remained unmatched. CDR3 residues: CASSKDRVGGQPQHF. The DNA of the CDR3 is TGTGCCAGCAGCAAAGACAGGGTCGGAGGGCAGCCCCAGCATTTT.

This chain uses TRBV7-5 with TRBJ1-1; TRBD1, as called in the table, went unchecked against the DNA. TRBV7-5 is an annotated pseudogene. The CDR3 is 13 residues long. As DNA, the CDR3 is TGTGCCAGAAGCTCGGGACAGAACACTGAAGCTTTCTTT. Its protein product is CARSSGQNTEAFF.

This chain uses TRBV4-1 with TRBJ2-7; perhaps TRBD2 as D (5 bases). The CDR3 has 14 amino acids. Germline values: CDR1 MGHRA, CDR2 YSYEKL. The V end lost 4 bases, the J end lost 5 bases, and 15 bases lay between the germline ends. The CDR3 DNA follows: TGCGCCAGCAGCCCGGTAGGGAGAAGGAACGAGCAGTACTTC. It yields the protein CASSPVGRRNEQYF.

The gene calls are TRBV4-1 and TRBJ2-1; maybe TRBD2 (6 bases). This CDR3 region has 14 residues. Germline CDR1 and CDR2: MGHRA and YSYEKL. Trimming cost V 0 bases and J 13 bases, with 16 bases left between them. CDR3 DNA sequence: TGCGCCAGCAGCCAAGATCCTAGCGCAGGATTCCAGTTCTTC. It translates to CASSQDPSAGFQFF.

As DNA, the CDR3 is TGTGCCAGCAGCAAAACAGATTCCAAAAACATTCAGTACTTC. It specifies CASSKTDSKNIQYF. This chain joins TRBV3-1 (or the pseudogene TRBV3-2) and TRBJ2-4; D is undetermined. Germline-derived CDR1 and CDR2 are LGHDT and YNNKEL (reference sequence). Between the trimmed V and J ends, which lost 5 bases and 2 bases, there was a span of 10 bases. The CDR3 loop spans 14 amino acids.

This chain connects TRBV19 to TRBJ2-7; 8 nucleotides agree with TRBD1. Germline V CDR1 and CDR2: LNHDA, SQIVND (reference sequence). J lost 2 bases, V lost 4 bases, and 4 bases had no gene match. The CDR3 is made up of 14 amino acids. The CDR3 here is CASSRWTGTYEQYF. The CDR3 bases are TGTGCCAGTAGTAGATGGACAGGGACCTACGAGCAGTACTTC.

This sequence joins TRBV3-1 (or the pseudogene TRBV3-2) and TRBJ2-1, with D perhaps TRBD2 (5 bases). Germline lookup yields CDR1 LGHDT and CDR2 YNNKEL (reference sequence). With 4 bases removed from V and 7 bases from J, the gap between germline ends came to 8 bases. The CDR3 has 12 amino acids. CDR3 coding DNA: TGTGCCAGCAGCCTCGGGAATAATGAGCAGTTCTTC. Its translation is CASSLGNNEQFF.

The chain uses TRBV6-4 and TRBJ2-2; TRBD2 is a possible D gene (6 bases). CDR3 length: 13 amino acids. CDR1 and CDR2 from the germline V gene are MRHNA and SNTAGT. V was clipped by 3 bases and J by 4 bases, with 6 bases between them. CDR3 amino acids: CASSETSTGELFF. The DNA of the CDR3 is TGTGCCAGCAGTGAGACTAGCACCGGGGAGCTGTTTTTT.

CDR3 loop: CASSLVALREQYF. CDR3 bases: TGTGCCAGCAGCTTAGTAGCCCTACGCGAGCAGTACTTC. The chain has TRBV7-2 and TRBJ2-7; no definite D call. Trimming left V 1 base short and J 6 bases short, with 10 bases between. The CDR3 sequence is 13 residues long. Germline CDR1 reads SGHTA; CDR2 reads FQGNSA.

The rearrangement uses TRBV3-1 (or the pseudogene TRBV3-2) and TRBJ2-3; maybe TRBD2 (5 bases). There are 17 residues in the CDR3. Germline V gene lookup returns CDR1 LGHDT and CDR2 YNNKEL (reference sequence). V gave up 0 bases and J gave up 1 base, with 14 bases separating them. The CDR3 DNA sequence: TGTGCCAGCAGCCAAGACTCGTCGGGGTGGGGCACAGATACGCAGTATTTT. Translating it yields CASSQDSSGWGTDTQYF.

The chain combines TRBV2 with TRBJ1-5; 8 bases agree with TRBD1. J was trimmed by 6 bases and V by 7 bases; bases with no gene match: 8. This CDR3 spans 14 amino acids. Germline CDR1 SNHLY, CDR2 FYNNEI. The CDR3 DNA is TGTGCCAGCATCGGTGACAGGGGTGGTCAGCCCCAGCATTTT. It yields the protein CASIGDRGGQPQHF.

V and J are TRBV7-2 and TRBJ2-3, with D unresolved. V was shortened by 1 base and J by 0 bases, with 11 bases between the two germline ends. CDR3 length: 16 residues. CDR1 and CDR2 from the germline V gene are SGHTA and FQGNSA. This CDR3 reads CASSLGGLSSTDTQYF. The CDR3, as DNA: TGTGCCAGCAGCTTAGGAGGCCTATCTAGCACAGATACGCAGTATTTT.